These T cell receptor beta chains were read from a single sample in a study of blood T cells in healthy people across ages. TCRdb redid the calling of the 5' RACE reads with MiXCR, one entry per CDR3 protein. The sample lists 1.5 million to 2 million distinct CDR3 sequences, approximately 28% seen once, with 7% to 9% in the top ten. Sequenced sample: blood. The source is a woman in her twenties or thirties in good health. Both conserved end residues are part of each CDR3. Each record gives: D gene, J gene, clone size, V gene, CDR3 protein, CDR3 DNA. A D gene is named only where the DNA matches it firmly. The size entry is marked missing in some rows and otherwise reads once, few, many or a size class.

.,TRBJ2-3,.,TRBV20-1,CSAGVSSTDTQYF,TGCAGTGCTGGTGTTAGCAGCACAGATACGCAGTATTTT
.,TRBJ1-2,few,TRBV6-5,CASSPLGNRGYTF,TGTGCCAGCAGTCCCTTAGGGAATCGTGGCTACACCTTC
TRBD2,TRBJ2-3,.,TRBV20-1,CSSWTSGSTDTQYF,TGCAGTTCGTGGACTAGCGGGAGTACAGATACGCAGTATTTT
TRBD2,TRBJ2-7,many,TRBV2,CASSGGGMLYEQYF,TGTGCCAGCAGTGGGGGGGGGATGTTGTACGAGCAGTACTTC
.,TRBJ2-2,.,TRBV29-1,CSVAIRGRSYTGELFF,TGCAGCGTTGCGATCCGGGGCAGATCTTACACCGGGGAGCTGTTTTTT
.,TRBJ1-5,few,TRBV19,CASRKTLNQPQHF,TGTGCCAGTAGGAAAACCCTCAATCAGCCCCAGCATTTT
TRBD1,TRBJ2-3,few,TRBV6-5,CASKRFGTGEPDTQYF,TGTGCCAGCAAACGGTTCGGGACAGGGGAACCAGATACGCAGTATTTT
TRBD1,TRBJ1-6,.,TRBV6-5,CASSQSPTGTGSPLHF,TGTGCCAGCAGCCAGTCGCCGACAGGGACAGGTTCACCCCTCCACTTT
.,TRBJ2-5,.,TRBV10-1,CASSEQGWGTQYF,TGCGCCAGCAGTGAGCAGGGTTGGGGGACCCAGTACTTC
.,TRBJ2-3,.,TRBV12-3/TRBV12-4,CASSPLSRGAADTQYF,TGTGCCAGCAGTCCCCTTAGCAGGGGGGCAGCAGATACGCAGTATTTT
TRBD2,TRBJ2-1,many,TRBV5-1,CASSLTAGAYNEQFF,TGCGCCAGCAGCTTGACAGCGGGGGCGTACAATGAGCAGTTCTTC
.,TRBJ1-1,once,TRBV29-1,CSATNLNTEAFF,TGCAGCGCCACGAACTTGAACACTGAAGCTTTCTTT
.,TRBJ1-2,.,TRBV25-1,CASSAPSGQEEGDGYTF,TGTGCCAGCAGTGCACCGTCGGGACAAGAAGAAGGGGATGGCTACACCTTC
.,TRBJ1-4,many,TRBV29-1,CSVLNYEKLFF,TGCAGCGTCTTGAACTATGAAAAACTGTTTTTT
.,TRBJ2-3,.,TRBV5-1,CASLFGPPFTDTQYF,TGCGCCAGCCTATTTGGCCCGCCATTCACAGATACGCAGTATTTT
TRBD1,TRBJ1-5,few,TRBV20-1,CSARDGTGEGQPQHF,TGCAGTGCTAGAGATGGGACAGGGGAGGGTCAGCCCCAGCATTTT
.,TRBJ2-1,few,TRBV5-5,CASSLGVMDIDNEQFF,TGTGCCAGCAGCTTGGGCGTTATGGACATTGACAATGAGCAGTTCTTC
.,TRBJ2-1,.,TRBV30,CAWSVIVGNEQFF,TGTGCCTGGAGTGTAATAGTCGGCAATGAGCAGTTCTTC
.,TRBJ2-4,.,TRBV7-9,CASSPQGSGNIQYF,TGTGCCAGCAGCCCGCAGGGGTCCGGAAACATTCAGTACTTC
TRBD1,TRBJ1-6,.,TRBV6-5,CASTTGPGNSPLHF,TGTGCCAGCACGACAGGGCCAGGAAATTCACCCCTCCACTTT
.,TRBJ2-5,many,TRBV29-1,CSATGHQETQYF,TGCAGCGCCACGGGGCACCAAGAGACCCAGTACTTC
.,TRBJ2-6,.,TRBV9,CASSVAGDSGANVLTF,TGTGCCAGCAGCGTAGCAGGGGACTCTGGGGCCAACGTCCTGACTTTC
.,TRBJ2-7,.,TRBV12-3/TRBV12-4,CASSRAPTILYEQYF,TGTGCCAGCAGCAGGGCCCCCACAATTCTTTACGAGCAGTACTTC
.,TRBJ2-5,few,TRBV20-1,CSAPLQETQYF,TGCAGTGCCCCCTTACAAGAGACCCAGTACTTC